This TCR beta chain was sequenced during a study of vaccination and CD4 T cells after COVID-19. General study points: Convalescent patients displayed spike mono-reactivity in 304 of 307 vaccine-specific clones.

Only a few counts were recorded for this clonotype. What it binds is unknown. Cultured CD4+ T cell DNA underwent sequencing with the Oncomine TCR Beta short-read assay. TCRdb ran MiXCR on the PCR reads and lists one entry per CDR3 protein. The table records more than 4,000 distinct CDR3 sequences, 21% of them present only once. Treatment meaning: roughly 11-day PBMC culture with coronavirus spike peptide pools or control peptides (ViraFEST assay). This CDR3 contains 16 residues. Per germline, CDR1 DFQATT and CDR2 SNEGSKA (reference sequence). Trimming stripped 3 bases from V and 3 bases from J, with 21 bases between.

The chain links TRBV20-1 to TRBJ2-7; D possibly corresponds to TRBD2 (7 bases). Source material: CD4+ T cells from blood, cultured in vitro. This sequence originates from a human donor who had recovered from COVID-19. Here the CDR3 reads CSASIRGGGRNYEQYF. DNA of the CDR3: TGCAGTGCTAGTATACGTGGCGGGGGCCGAAACTACGAGCAGTACTTC.